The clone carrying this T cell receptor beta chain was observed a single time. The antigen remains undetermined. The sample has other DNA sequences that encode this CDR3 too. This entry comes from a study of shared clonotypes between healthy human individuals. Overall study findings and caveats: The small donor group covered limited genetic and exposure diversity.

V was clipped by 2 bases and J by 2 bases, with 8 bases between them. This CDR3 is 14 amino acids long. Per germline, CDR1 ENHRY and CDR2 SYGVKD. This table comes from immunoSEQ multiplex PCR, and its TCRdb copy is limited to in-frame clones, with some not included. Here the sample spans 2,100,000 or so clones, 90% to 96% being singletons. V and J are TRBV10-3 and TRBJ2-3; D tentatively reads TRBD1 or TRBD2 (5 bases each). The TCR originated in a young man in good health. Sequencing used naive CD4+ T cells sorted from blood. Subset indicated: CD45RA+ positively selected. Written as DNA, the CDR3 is TGTGCCATCAGTGAGGGGACGCCCACAGATACGCAGTATTTT. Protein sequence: CAISEGTPTDTQYF.